The rows below give T cell receptor beta chains drawn from one sample of a study of T cells in Graves' hyperthyroidism and ophthalmopathy. One entry per CDR3 protein results from TCRdb running MiXCR on the multiplex PCR reads. The sample has fewer than 700,000 distinct CDR3 sequences, roughly 18% seen once. Sequencing was done on a sample of blood. These receptors came from a woman between 18 and 29 years old with Graves' ophthalmopathy. Each CDR3 is given with its conserved first and last residue.

TRBV2,CASSEPGRSYEQYF
TRBV20-1,CSAPRGTGQNTEAFF
TRBV4-2,CASSPRGQYYEQYF
TRBV14,CASSRLAGTYTQYF
TRBV20-1,CSASNWDSSSTDTQYF
TRBV30,CAWSRRTGDSPLHF
TRBV7-3,CASSRIQNTGELFF
TRBV5-4,CASSRQNGYTF
TRBV2,CASSDQGRGTEAFF
TRBV20-1,CSARDVRAAGVEQYF
TRBV5-1,CASSRGRGLNEQFF
TRBV2,CASSLLQDAPRYGYTF
TRBV28,CASSLTRTKETQYF
TRBV7-9,CASSDYAGTDGTRELFF
TRBV12-3/TRBV12-4,CASSLRTGGDDEAFF
TRBV4-1,CASSQDEDRLMGGYTF
TRBV20-1,CSASPGLGLYEQYF
TRBV5-6,CASSLTLGTGGANYGYTF
TRBV29-1,CSVDRGLRETQYF
TRBV20-1,CSARGLGEGDNSPLHF
TRBV7-9,CASSLEASNYEQFF
TRBV28,CASSLGASGATDTQYF
TRBV7-2,CASSLGPGQGYGYTF
TRBV9,CASSAGGDLNYGYTF
TRBV10-3,CAISVVLAGTNNEQFF
TRBV2,CASSADGRYEQYF
TRBV4-1,CASSQVFRGGETQYF
TRBV6-5,CASSFSGPEAFF
TRBV14,CASSQDHINSPLHF
TRBV29-1,CSAMTASTDTQYF
TRBV19,CASRSTGDSNQPQHF
TRBV18,CASSPSAYYGYTF
TRBV7-8,CASSDRTSGNEQFF
TRBV20-1,CSPRGNTEAFF
TRBV27,CASSFQLNSNQPQHF
TRBV6-1,CASRGGQGSRYEQYF
TRBV15,CATSRDGARPGNTIYF
TRBV2,CASSPGLAGNNEQFF
TRBV11-2,CASSLVSGRSYEQYF
TRBV6-1,CASTFTGTGAYEQYF
TRBV6-5,CASSYSSATANTGELFF
TRBV11-1,CASSLPPANEQFF
TRBV11-2,CASSLDNDLMDSPLHF
TRBV19,CASSTGTGTSPGELFF
TRBV5-1,CASSLGGPPRETQYF
TRBV11-2,CASSRGTAYEQYF
TRBV27,CASSLLRVPNTEAFF
TRBV6-1,CASSSRGAGGYTF
TRBV30,CACRGGGAPNEQFF
TRBV12-3/TRBV12-4,CASSSPTIPRAGSYGYTF
TRBV6-5,CASSYSFAGNYGYTF
TRBV9,CASSGGRGGASYNEQFF